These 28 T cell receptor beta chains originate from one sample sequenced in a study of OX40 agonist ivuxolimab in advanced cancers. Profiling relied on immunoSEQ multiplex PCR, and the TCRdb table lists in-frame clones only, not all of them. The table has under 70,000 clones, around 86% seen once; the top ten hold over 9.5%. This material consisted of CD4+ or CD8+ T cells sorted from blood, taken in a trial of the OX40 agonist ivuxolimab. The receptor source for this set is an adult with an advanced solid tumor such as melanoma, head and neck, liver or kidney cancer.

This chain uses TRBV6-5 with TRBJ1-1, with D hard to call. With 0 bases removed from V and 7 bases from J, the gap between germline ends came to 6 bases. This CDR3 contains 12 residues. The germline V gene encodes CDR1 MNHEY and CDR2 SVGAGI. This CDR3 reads CASSYSGIEAFF. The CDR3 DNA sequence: TGTGCCAGCAGTTACTCAGGGATTGAAGCTTTCTTT.

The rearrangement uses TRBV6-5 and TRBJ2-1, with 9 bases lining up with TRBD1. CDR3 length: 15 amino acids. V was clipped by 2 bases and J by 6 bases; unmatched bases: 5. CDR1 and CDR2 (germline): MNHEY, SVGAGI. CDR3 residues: CASSYGTGWGNEQFF. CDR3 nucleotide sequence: TGTGCCAGCAGTTACGGGACAGGGTGGGGCAATGAGCAGTTCTTC.

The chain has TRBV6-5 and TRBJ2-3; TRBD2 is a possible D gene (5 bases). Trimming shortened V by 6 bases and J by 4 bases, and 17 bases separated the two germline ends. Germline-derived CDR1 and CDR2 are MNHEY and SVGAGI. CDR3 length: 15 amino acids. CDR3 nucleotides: TGTGCCAGCAGCCCCGCCGGCGGGCTGGCAGATACGCAGTATTTT. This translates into CASSPAGGLADTQYF.

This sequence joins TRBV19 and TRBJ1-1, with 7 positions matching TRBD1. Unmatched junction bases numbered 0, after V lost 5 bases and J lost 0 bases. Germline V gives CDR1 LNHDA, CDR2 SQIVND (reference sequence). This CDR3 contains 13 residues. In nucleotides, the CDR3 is TGTGCCAGTAGTGGGACAGTGAACACTGAAGCTTTCTTT. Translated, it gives CASSGTVNTEAFF.

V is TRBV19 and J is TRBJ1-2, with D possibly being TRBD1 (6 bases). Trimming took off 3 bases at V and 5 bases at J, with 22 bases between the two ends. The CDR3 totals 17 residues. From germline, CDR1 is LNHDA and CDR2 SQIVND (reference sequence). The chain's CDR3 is CASSIGRAGQTFYGYTF. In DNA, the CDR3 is TGTGCCAGTAGTATTGGTCGGGCGGGACAAACTTTTTATGGCTACACCTTC.

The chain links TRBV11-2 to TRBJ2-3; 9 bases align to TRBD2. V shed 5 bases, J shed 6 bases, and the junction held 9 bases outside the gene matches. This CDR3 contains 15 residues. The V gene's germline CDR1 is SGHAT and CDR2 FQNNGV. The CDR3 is CASSPGTSRGDTQYF. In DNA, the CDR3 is TGTGCCAGCAGCCCAGGGACTAGCCGAGGGGATACGCAGTATTTT.

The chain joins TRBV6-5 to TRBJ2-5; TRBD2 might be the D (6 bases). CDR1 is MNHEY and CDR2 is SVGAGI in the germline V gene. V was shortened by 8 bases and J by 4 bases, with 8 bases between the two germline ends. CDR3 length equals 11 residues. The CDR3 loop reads CASGGIETQYF. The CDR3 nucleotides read TGTGCCAGCGGGGGGATAGAGACCCAGTACTTC.

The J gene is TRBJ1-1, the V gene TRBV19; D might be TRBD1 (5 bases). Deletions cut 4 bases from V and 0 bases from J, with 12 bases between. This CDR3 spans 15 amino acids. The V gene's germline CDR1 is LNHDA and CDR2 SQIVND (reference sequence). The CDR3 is CASSSADTLNTEAFF. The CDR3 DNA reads TGTGCCAGTAGTAGTGCGGACACCCTGAACACTGAAGCTTTCTTT.

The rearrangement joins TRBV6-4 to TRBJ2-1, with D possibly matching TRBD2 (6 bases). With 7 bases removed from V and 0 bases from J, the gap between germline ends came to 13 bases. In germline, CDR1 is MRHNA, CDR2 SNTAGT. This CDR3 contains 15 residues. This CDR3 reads CASTPGDSSYNEQFF. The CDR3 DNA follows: TGTGCCAGCACCCCGGGGGACTCCTCCTACAATGAGCAGTTCTTC.

CDR3 DNA: TGCGCCAGCAGACGGGGTCATCAGCCCCAGCATTTT. Translation: CASRRGHQPQHF. The rearrangement links TRBV10-1 to TRBJ1-5; D gene ambiguous. Germline CDR1 and CDR2: WNHNN and SYGVQD (reference sequence). V was clipped by 6 bases and J by 5 bases, with 8 bases between them. The CDR3 sequence is 12 residues long.

The CDR3 DNA sequence: TGTGCCAGCAGCTTGGGACTTCCCCCGTATTTT. Translating it yields CASSLGLPPYF. The rearrangement joins TRBV5-8 to TRBJ2-3; D is unresolved. This CDR3 has 11 residues. The V gene's germline CDR1 is SGHTS and CDR2 YDEGEE. Trimming stripped 0 bases from V and 14 bases from J, with 10 bases between.

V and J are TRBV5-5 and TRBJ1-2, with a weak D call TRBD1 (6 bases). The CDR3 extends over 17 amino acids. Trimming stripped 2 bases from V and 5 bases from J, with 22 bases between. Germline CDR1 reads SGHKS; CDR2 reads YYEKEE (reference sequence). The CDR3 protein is CASSFREDLKGVYGYTF. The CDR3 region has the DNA TGTGCCAGCAGCTTCCGGGAAGACCTAAAGGGGGTATATGGCTACACCTTC.

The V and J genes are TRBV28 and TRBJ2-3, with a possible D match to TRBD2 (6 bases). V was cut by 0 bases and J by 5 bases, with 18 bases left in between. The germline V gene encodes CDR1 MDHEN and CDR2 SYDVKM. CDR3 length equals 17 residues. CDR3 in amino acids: CASSLWVGIGGRDTQYF. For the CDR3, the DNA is TGTGCCAGCAGTTTATGGGTAGGAATCGGAGGGAGAGATACGCAGTATTTT. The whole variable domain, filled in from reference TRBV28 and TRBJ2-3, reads DVKVTQSSRYLVKRTGEKVFLECVQDMDHENMFWYRQDPGLGLRLIYFSYDVKMKEKGDIPEGYSVSREKKERFSLILESASTNQTSMYLCASSLWVGIGGRDTQYFGPGTRLTVL.

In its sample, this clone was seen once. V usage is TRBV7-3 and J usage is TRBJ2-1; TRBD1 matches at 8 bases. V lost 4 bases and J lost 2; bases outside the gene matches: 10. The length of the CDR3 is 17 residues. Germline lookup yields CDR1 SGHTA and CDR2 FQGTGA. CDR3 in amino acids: CASSSGQGSLPYNEQFF. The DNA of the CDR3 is TGTGCCAGCAGCTCAGGACAGGGAAGTTTACCCTACAATGAGCAGTTCTTC.

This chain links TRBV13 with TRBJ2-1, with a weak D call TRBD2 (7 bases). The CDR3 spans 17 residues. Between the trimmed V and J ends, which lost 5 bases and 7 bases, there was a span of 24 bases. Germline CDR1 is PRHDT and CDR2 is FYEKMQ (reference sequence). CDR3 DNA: TGTGCCAGCAGCCCGCGGACTAGTGGGGGGGCGGGGAATGAGCAGTTCTTC. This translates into CASSPRTSGGAGNEQFF.

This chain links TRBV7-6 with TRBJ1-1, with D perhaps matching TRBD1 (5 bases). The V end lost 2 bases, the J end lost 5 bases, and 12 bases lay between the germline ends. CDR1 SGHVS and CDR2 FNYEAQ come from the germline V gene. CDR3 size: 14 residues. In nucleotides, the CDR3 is TGTGCCAGCAGCTTACAGGGACCCCTTACTGAAGCTTTCTTT. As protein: CASSLQGPLTEAFF.

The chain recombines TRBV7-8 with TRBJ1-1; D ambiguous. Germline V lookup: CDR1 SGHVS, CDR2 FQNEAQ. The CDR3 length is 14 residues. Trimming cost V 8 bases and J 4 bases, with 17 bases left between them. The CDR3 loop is CASVRDGMTTEAFF. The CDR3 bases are TGTGCCAGCGTTCGGGATGGAATGACCACTGAAGCTTTCTTT.

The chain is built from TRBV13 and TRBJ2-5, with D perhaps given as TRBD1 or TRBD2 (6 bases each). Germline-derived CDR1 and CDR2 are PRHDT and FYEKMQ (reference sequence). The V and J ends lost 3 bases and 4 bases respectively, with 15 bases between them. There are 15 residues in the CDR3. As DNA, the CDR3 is TGTGCCAGCAGCTTGGGCGTGGGGGGCGGAGAGACCCAGTACTTC. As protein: CASSLGVGGGETQYF. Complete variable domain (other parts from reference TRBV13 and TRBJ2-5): AAGVIQSPRHLIKEKRETATLKCYPIPRHDTVYWYQQGPGQDPQFLISFYEKMQSDKGSIPDRFSAQQFSDYHSELNMSSLELGDSALYFCASSLGVGGGETQYFGPGTRLLVL.

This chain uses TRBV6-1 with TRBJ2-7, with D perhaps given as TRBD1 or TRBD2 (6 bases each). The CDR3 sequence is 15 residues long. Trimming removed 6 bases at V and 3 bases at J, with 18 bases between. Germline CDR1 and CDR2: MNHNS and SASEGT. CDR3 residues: CASSWGAGDLYEQYF. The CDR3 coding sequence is TGTGCCAGCAGCTGGGGGGCAGGGGATCTCTACGAGCAGTACTTC.

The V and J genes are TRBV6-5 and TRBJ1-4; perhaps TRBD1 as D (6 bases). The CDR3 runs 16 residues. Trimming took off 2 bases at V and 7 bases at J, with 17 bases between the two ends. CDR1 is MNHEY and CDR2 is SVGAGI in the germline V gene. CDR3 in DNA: TGTGCCAGCAGTTACACACTGACAGGAAGACCTGAAAAACTGTTTTTT. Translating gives CASSYTLTGRPEKLFF.

Here the CDR3 reads CASIAGEDSNQPQHF. The CDR3 nucleotides are TGTGCCAGTATTGCAGGGGAGGATAGCAATCAGCCCCAGCATTTT. This chain joins TRBV19 and TRBJ1-5, with D perhaps matching TRBD1 (6 bases). The CDR3 runs to 15 residues. CDR1 is LNHDA and CDR2 is SQIVND in the germline V gene (reference sequence). V shed 7 bases and J shed 0 bases, with 13 bases lying between them. Full variable domain (remainder filled in from reference TRBV19 and TRBJ1-5): DGGITQSPKYLFRKEGQNVTLSCEQNLNHDAMYWYRQDPGQGLRLIYYSQIVNDFQKGDIAEGYSVSREKKESFPLTVTSAQKNPTAFYLCASIAGEDSNQPQHFGDGTRLSIL.

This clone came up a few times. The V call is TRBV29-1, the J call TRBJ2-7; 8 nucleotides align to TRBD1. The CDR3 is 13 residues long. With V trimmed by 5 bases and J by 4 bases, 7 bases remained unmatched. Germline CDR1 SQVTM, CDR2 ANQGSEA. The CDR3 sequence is CSVPGQENYEQYF. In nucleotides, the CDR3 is TGCAGCGTTCCGGGACAGGAGAATTACGAGCAGTACTTC.

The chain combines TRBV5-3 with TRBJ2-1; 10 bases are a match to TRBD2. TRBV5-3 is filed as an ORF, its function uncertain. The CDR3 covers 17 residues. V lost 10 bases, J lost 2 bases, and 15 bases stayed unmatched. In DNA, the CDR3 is TGTGCCCCTCGGCGGACTAGCGGACGATTGCCCTACAATGAGCAGTTCTTC. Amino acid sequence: CAPRRTSGRLPYNEQFF.

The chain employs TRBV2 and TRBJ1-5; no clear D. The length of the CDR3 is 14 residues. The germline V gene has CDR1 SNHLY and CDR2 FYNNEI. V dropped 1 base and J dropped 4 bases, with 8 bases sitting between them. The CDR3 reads CASSEGTGNQPQHF. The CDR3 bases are TGTGCCAGCAGTGAAGGGACTGGGAATCAGCCCCAGCATTTT.

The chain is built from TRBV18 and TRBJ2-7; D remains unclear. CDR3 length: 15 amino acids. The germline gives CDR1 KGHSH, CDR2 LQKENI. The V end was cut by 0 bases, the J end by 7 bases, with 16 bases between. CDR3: CASSPPEGTTDEQYF. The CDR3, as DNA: TGTGCCAGCTCACCACCGGAAGGCACCACCGATGAGCAGTACTTC.

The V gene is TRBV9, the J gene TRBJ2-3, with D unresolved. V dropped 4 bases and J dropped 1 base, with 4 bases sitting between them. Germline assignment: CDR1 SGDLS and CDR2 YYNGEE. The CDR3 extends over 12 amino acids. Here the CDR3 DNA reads TGTGCCAGCAGCCTCGGCACAGATACGCAGTATTTT. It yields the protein CASSLGTDTQYF.

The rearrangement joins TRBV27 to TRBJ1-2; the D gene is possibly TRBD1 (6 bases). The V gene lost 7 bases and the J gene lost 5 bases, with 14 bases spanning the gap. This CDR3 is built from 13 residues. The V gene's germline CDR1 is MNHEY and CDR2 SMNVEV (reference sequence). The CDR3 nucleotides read TGTGCCAGCACTCCCGGGGGGGCATATGGCTACACCTTC. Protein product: CASTPGGAYGYTF.

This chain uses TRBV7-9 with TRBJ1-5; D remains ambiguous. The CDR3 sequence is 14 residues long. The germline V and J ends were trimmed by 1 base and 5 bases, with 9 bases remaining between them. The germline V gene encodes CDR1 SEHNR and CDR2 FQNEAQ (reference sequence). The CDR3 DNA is TGTGCCAGCAGCTTAGGGGGAGATTATCAGCCCCAGCATTTT. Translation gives CASSLGGDYQPQHF.